This T cell receptor beta chain was documented in a study of human T cells and chemical hapten exposure (dated by TCRdb to about 2021). Broadly, across the study: For sensitization, 2% DPC in acetone was applied to an approximately 2 cm by approximately 2 cm area of upper inner arm skin. Peripheral blood TCR repertoire changes were tracked in vivo in alopecia patients during primary and secondary sensitization to the hapten diphenylcyclopropenone (DPC). The libraries were sequenced as a pool, and the TCR yield per sample differed mostly because of small variations in library volumes within the pool. The mostly female patient cohort included alopecia areata with under or over 50% scalp involvement, alopecia totalis and alopecia universalis. Patch testing was performed on the upper back with Finn chambers containing 0.01% DPC, and the patch tests were scored after 6 days according to International Contact Dermatitis Research Group standards. Throughout the study period of around 25 weeks, patients also received therapeutic DPC doses to the scalp every week. Twenty-nine alopecia patients gave blood for TCR sequencing at one to four time points (pre-sensitization, 2, 6 and 24 weeks). Blood was sampled from patients pre-sensitization (week 0) and at 2, 6 and about 24 weeks after DPC sensitization.

Library preparation was by RACE. Sequencing was performed on a NextSeq 500. Library preparation attached unique molecular identifiers to individual cDNA molecules for quantitative, reproducible TCR counting. From each blood RNA sample, both TCR alpha and TCR beta chains were sequenced. For the original study's pipeline: The median number of TCRs per sample was roughly 98,000, ranging from about 23,224 to 750,000. V, J and CDR3 annotation of the TCR reads was performed with the Decombinator software suite. Every sample was subsampled to the same number of TCRs (28,000) for the PS versus PT1 abundance plots. TCRs were defined as expanded if absent before sensitization and observed at least eight times at the 2-week time point. The public reads were run again by TCRdb, first through fastp at Q25 and then through MiXCR, and only productive beta chains were kept. Rows merge per CDR3 protein into single entries with the most common DNA and genes. TCRdb, rather than the study authors, made the V and J calls. This sample is represented by roughly 92,000 distinct CDR3 sequences; approximately 10% of them were singletons. The ten largest clones represent 2.5% to 3.5% of the sample.

In light of the paper, this sample's time point label describes: patch test 2, 6 weeks after DPC sensitization. The sample's treatment or condition label is to be understood as: therapeutic diphenylcyclopropenone sensitization with weekly scalp DPC. At each patch-test visit, blood was drawn before the patch test was applied. Patients were eligible if aged 18 to 70, diagnosed with alopecia and judged suitable for DPC therapy, and pregnant patients were excluded. Total RNA was extracted from unfractionated whole blood that had been collected in Tempus Blood RNA tubes. Results the study describes overall, beyond this receptor: DPC sensitization did not change how many TCRs were above 1 in 1000 frequency, and no evidence was found of alterations in global repertoire structure. Compared with pre-sensitization or healthy control sets, expanded TCRs formed significantly more large CDR3 similarity clusters, which is consistent with antigen-driven responses. The number of PT1 expanded TCRs positively correlated with patch test score, significant at thresholds 8, 16 and 32 but not 4. Alopecia, a presumed autoimmune disease, was present in all patients, so the immune response of the patients might differ from that of healthy individuals. Repeated subsampling changed both the strength of the expansion versus patch-test correlation and the threshold at which the correlation became significant.

To note about this clonotype: The target of this receptor is not known. Base-call qualities are not available, and no considerably larger clone is one nucleotide away.

This TCR came from a woman aged 40 to 50 with alopecia areata. Some clones in this sample may be carry-over from other donors' samples. The sample here was whole blood, taken in connection with sensitization to the hapten diphenylcyclopropenone (DPC).

In nucleotides, the sequence is TGTGCCAGCAGTTTACAGGGGAGCTCCTACAGGAGCTCCTACAATGAGCAGTTCTTC. The resulting protein is CASSLQGSSYRSSYNEQFF. The sequence links TRBV6-2 or TRBV6-3 to TRBJ2-1; 7 nucleotides in the junction match TRBD1. Trimmed from V: 4 bases; trimmed from J: 0 bases; junction bases lacking a gene match: 15. Inclusive of the bounding cysteine and phenylalanine, the CDR3 is 19 residues long. Only the CDR3 DNA stays, 57 bases, in frame from base 1. CDR1 and CDR2 are read off the germline V gene as MNHEY and SVGEGT.